This entry lists 10 T cell receptor beta chains sequenced from one sample in a study of OX40 agonist ivuxolimab in advanced cancers. The repertoire was sequenced with immunoSEQ multiplex PCR; TCRdb's copy has only in-frame clones and lacks some. The repertoire includes about 56,000 clones, 82% of them detected once, and over 3% sits in the top ten. Sequencing was performed on CD4+ or CD8+ T cells sorted from blood, taken in a trial of the OX40 agonist ivuxolimab. The receptors derive from an adult with an advanced solid tumor such as melanoma, head and neck, liver or kidney cancer.

V gene TRBV6-5 combines with J gene TRBJ2-7; 9 bases fit TRBD1. This CDR3 spans 13 amino acids. From germline, CDR1 is MNHEY and CDR2 SVGAGI. V dropped 5 bases and J dropped 6; count of bases not matched to a gene: 5. CDR3 region: CASSEGQGSEQYF. The CDR3 nucleotides read TGTGCCAGCAGTGAAGGACAGGGGAGCGAGCAGTACTTC.

The chain uses TRBV7-8 and TRBJ1-2; 8 bases line up with TRBD1. Unmatched junction bases numbered 10, after V lost 0 bases and J lost 4 bases. The CDR3 length is 17 residues. The germline CDR1 and CDR2 sequences are SGHVS and FQNEAQ. CDR3 bases: TGTGCCAGCAGCTTAGCAAGCCCGGCAGGGGGCCTCTATGGCTACACCTTC. Protein sequence: CASSLASPAGGLYGYTF.

The V call is TRBV6-6, the J call TRBJ2-7, with D maybe TRBD2 (6 bases). V gave up 6 bases and J gave up 3 bases, with 18 bases separating them. The CDR3 is 15 residues long. The germline V gene has CDR1 MNHNY and CDR2 SVGAGI (reference sequence). The CDR3 nucleotides read TGTGCCAGCAGAAAAGGAGGGGAACCCAACTACGAGCAGTACTTC. Protein sequence: CASRKGGEPNYEQYF.

The chain is built from TRBV28 and TRBJ1-1; 10 bases fit TRBD1. This CDR3 is 16 amino acids long. Germline values: CDR1 MDHEN, CDR2 SYDVKM. The V and J ends lost 3 bases and 1 base, in that order; junction bases with no gene match: 5. The CDR3 sequence: CASSLGQGYQNTEAFF. CDR3 in DNA: TGTGCCAGCAGTTTGGGACAGGGGTACCAGAACACTGAAGCTTTCTTT.

The genes are TRBV28 and TRBJ1-2, with no clear D. The CDR3 spans 12 residues. CDR1 MDHEN and CDR2 SYDVKM come from the germline V gene. Trimming cost V 6 bases and J 6 bases, with 11 bases left between them. The CDR3 region is CASSNQRHGYTF. As DNA, the CDR3 is TGTGCCAGCAGCAATCAGCGGCATGGCTACACCTTC.

The chain joins TRBV7-2 to TRBJ2-5; possible D gene TRBD2, 5 bases. Germline lookup yields CDR1 SGHTA and CDR2 FQGNSA. CDR3 length: 14 amino acids. V was clipped by 1 base and J by 4 bases, with 10 bases between them. CDR3 nucleotide sequence: TGTGCCAGCAGCTTAGACAGTGGAGGAGAGACCCAGTACTTC. Translating gives CASSLDSGGETQYF.

The rearrangement links TRBV7-2 to TRBJ1-2, with D possibly matching TRBD1 (5 bases). CDR1 SGHTA and CDR2 FQGNSA come from the germline V gene. The CDR3 runs 13 residues. Trimming shortened V by 2 bases and J by 7 bases, and 11 bases separated the two germline ends. Written as DNA, the CDR3 is TGTGCCAGCAGCTTAAGCCAGGGAGTTGGCTACACCTTC. Protein sequence: CASSLSQGVGYTF.

The chain carries TRBV19 and TRBJ2-5, with 12 bases fitting TRBD1. Germline V gene sequence: CDR1 LNHDA, CDR2 SQIVND (reference sequence). Losses at the gene ends were 5 bases for V and 7 bases for J; bases not matched to a gene: 2. The CDR3 length is 13 residues. Written as DNA, the CDR3 is TGTGCCAGTAGTGAGGGACAGGGGGCGACCCAGTACTTC. Protein sequence: CASSEGQGATQYF.

The chain employs TRBV7-3 and TRBJ2-6; possibly TRBD1 or TRBD2 for D (5 bases each). V dropped 5 bases and J dropped 0 bases, with 11 bases sitting between them. CDR3 size: 16 residues. CDR1 is SGHTA and CDR2 is FQGTGA in the germline V gene. As DNA, the CDR3 is TGTGCCAGCAGCCCCGGTGGGGGCTCTGGGGCCAACGTCCTGACTTTC. The encoded protein is CASSPGGGSGANVLTF. Based on the CDR3 plus reference TRBV7-3 and TRBJ2-6, the full variable domain is GAGVSQTPSNKVTEKGKYVELRCDPISGHTALYWYRQSLGQGPEFLIYFQGTGAADDSGLPNDRFFAVRPEGSVSTLKIQRTERGDSAVYLCASSPGGGSGANVLTFGAGSRLTVL.

On this clone itself: Since a much larger clone is just one base distant, this may be a read error. The sample holds other DNA sequences that translate to the same CDR3. The chain carries TRBV6-1 and TRBJ2-7; D is unclear. CDR1 is MNHNS, CDR2 SASEGT, per germline. The CDR3 sequence is 14 residues long. The CDR3 nucleotides are TGTGCCAGCAGTGAAGGACCCAGGTTGTACGAGCAATACTTC. Protein: CASSEGPRLYEQYF.